The T cell receptor (beta chain) under discussion was sequenced for a study of T cells in Graves' hyperthyroidism and ophthalmopathy. Study-wide findings and caveats: Stable hyperthyroidism was told apart from ophthalmopathy by a model built on 13 V-J features. Blood also carried most thyroid clonotypes expanded above 0.001.

What was amplified from RNA transcripts were TCR beta CDR3 regions. The primer set for the first-round RT-PCR of the TCR CDR3 was HTBI. TCRdb re-called the multiplex PCR reads with MiXCR, one entry per CDR3 protein. The table lists some 510,000 distinct CDR3 sequences, about 43% of them singletons. The CDR3 covers 15 residues. The J segment lost 5 bases and the V segment lost 3 bases, leaving 9 bases of the junction unmatched. In germline, CDR1 is MDHEN, CDR2 SYDVKM. In patients aged 18 to 65, hyperthyroidism was newly diagnosed, with duration under 2 months. Every diagnosis used clinical symptoms, serum thyroxine and TRAb, thyroid ultrasound and orbital computed tomography. Details on this clonotype: The antigen is undetermined.

The chain employs TRBV28 and TRBJ2-7, with TRBD2 identical over 8 bases. This TCR derives from a woman aged 18-35 years with Graves' hyperthyroidism. The sample comprised peripheral blood or thyroid tissue (not recorded which). The CDR3 loop reads CASSFQREFTHEQYF. Here the CDR3 DNA reads TGTGCCAGCAGTTTCCAGCGGGAGTTTACCCACGAGCAGTACTTC.